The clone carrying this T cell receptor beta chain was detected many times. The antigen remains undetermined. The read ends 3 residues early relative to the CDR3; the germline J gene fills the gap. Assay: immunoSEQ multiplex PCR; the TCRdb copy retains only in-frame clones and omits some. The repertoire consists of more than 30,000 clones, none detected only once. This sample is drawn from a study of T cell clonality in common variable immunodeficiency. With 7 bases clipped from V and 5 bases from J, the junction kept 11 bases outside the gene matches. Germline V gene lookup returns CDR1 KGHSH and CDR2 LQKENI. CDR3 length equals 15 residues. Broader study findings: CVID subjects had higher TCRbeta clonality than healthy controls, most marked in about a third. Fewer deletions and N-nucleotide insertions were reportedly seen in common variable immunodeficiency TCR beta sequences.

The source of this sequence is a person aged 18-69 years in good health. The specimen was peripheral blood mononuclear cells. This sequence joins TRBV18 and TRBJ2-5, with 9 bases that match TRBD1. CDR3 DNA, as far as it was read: TGTGCCAGCTGGCCGGGACAGGGAATATCGGAGACC. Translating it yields CASWPGQGISET. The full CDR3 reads CASWPGQGISETQYF.